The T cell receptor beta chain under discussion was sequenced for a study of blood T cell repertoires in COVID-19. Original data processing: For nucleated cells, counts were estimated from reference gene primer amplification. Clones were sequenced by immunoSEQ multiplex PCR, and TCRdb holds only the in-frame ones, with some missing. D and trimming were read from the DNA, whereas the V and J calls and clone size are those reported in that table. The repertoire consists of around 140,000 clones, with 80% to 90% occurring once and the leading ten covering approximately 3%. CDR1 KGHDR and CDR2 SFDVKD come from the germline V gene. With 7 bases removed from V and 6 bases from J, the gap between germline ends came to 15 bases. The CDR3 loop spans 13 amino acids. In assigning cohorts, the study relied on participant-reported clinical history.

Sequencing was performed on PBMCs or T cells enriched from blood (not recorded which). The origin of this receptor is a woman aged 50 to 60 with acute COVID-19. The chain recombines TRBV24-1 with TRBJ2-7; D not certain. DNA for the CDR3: TGTGCCACCAGAGGATCAGGCCCGAGCGAGCAGTACTTC. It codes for CATRGSGPSEQYF.